The clone carrying this T cell receptor (beta chain) was observed a single time. No antigen is known for it. From germline, CDR1 is GTSNPN and CDR2 SVGIG (reference sequence). J was trimmed by 1 base and V by 3 bases; bases with no gene match: 5. The CDR3 sequence is 14 residues long. This entry comes from a study of shared clonotypes between healthy human individuals. Study-level findings and limits: Clonotype sharing among donors was expected to depend on sequencing depth.

It was at deep level that the assay was run. About 28,000 T cell genomes (roughly 300 ng DNA) went into each PBMC replicate. Clones were sequenced by immunoSEQ multiplex PCR, and TCRdb holds only the in-frame ones, with some missing. The sample contains 100,000 or so clones, more than 45% of which appear only once. This TCR was sampled from a woman in her forties in good health. Some clones in this sample may be carry-over from other donors' samples. Material for sequencing was PBMCs. The rearrangement links TRBV30 to TRBJ2-5, with TRBD2 identical over 7 bases. In nucleotides, the CDR3 is TGTGCCTGGAGCGTGGGACTATCCCAAGAGACCCAGTACTTC. Translated, it gives CAWSVGLSQETQYF.